This TCR beta chain appears in the sequencing data of a study of OX40 agonist ivuxolimab in advanced cancers. V lost 6 bases to trimming and J lost 4 bases, with 13 bases between them. This CDR3 has 12 residues. CDR1 and CDR2 (germline): SQVTM, ANQGSEA. Measured with immunoSEQ multiplex PCR; TCRdb has only the in-frame clones, and not every one. This table holds about 77,000 clones, approximately 83% found once. The receptor's source is an adult with an advanced solid tumor such as melanoma, head and neck, liver or kidney cancer. The material was CD4+ or CD8+ T cells sorted from blood, obtained in a trial of the OX40 agonist ivuxolimab. This chain links TRBV29-1 with TRBJ2-7; tentatively, D is TRBD1 (7 bases). CDR3 sequence: CSVAGQMYEQYF. The CDR3 DNA reads TGCAGCGTGGCGGGACAGATGTACGAGCAGTACTTC.